These 8 T cell receptor beta chains were all obtained from the same sample, sequenced in a study of regulatory T cells in long-lasting Graves disease. Libraries of TCR beta came from iRepertoire HTBI primers plus Arm-PCR of CDR3 regions. TCRdb re-analysed the multiplex PCR reads in MiXCR, keeping a single row per CDR3 protein. The table records about 470,000 distinct CDR3 sequences, about 22% of them present only once. Indicated time point: persistent/refractory GD, antithyroid drugs over 5 years with positive TRAb. The TCR library was made from RNA that had been extracted from PBMCs in TRIzol. Material: peripheral blood mononuclear cells (PBMCs), obtained when the disease was refractory, from a patient treated with antithyroid drugs. All receptors derive from a female donor with Graves disease.

This clonotype has a count of ten or more. The gene calls are TRBV27 and TRBJ1-2; tentative D call: TRBD1 (5 bases). The CDR3 covers 17 residues. The germline CDR1 and CDR2 sequences are MNHEY and SMNVEV (reference sequence). Trimming pared 3 bases from V and 0 bases from J, leaving 17 bases between. CDR3 nucleotide sequence: TGTGCCAGCAGTTTTCTTCCGTCGACAGCAGCTAACTATGGCTACACCTTC. It encodes CASSFLPSTAANYGYTF.

This clonotype was counted between two and nine times. This rearrangement joins TRBV5-1 to TRBJ2-2; possibly TRBD2 for D (6 bases). Trimming took off 2 bases at V and 1 base at J, with 9 bases between the two ends. The CDR3 has 15 residues. Germline V gene lookup returns CDR1 SGHRS and CDR2 YFSETQ. CDR3 nucleotides: TGCGCCAGCAGCTTTAGGCGGGAGAACACCGGGGAGCTGTTTTTT. Translation gives CASSFRRENTGELFF.

This chain connects TRBV15 to TRBJ1-3; 8 bases are shared with TRBD1. The CDR3 totals 16 residues. V lost 7 bases, J lost 0 bases, and 8 bases stayed unmatched. Germline V CDR1 and CDR2: LNHNV, YYDKDF (reference sequence). The CDR3 reads CATTYLGTGSGNTIYF. CDR3 bases: TGTGCCACCACCTACCTAGGGACAGGCTCTGGAAACACCATATATTTT.

In this sample, this clonotype turned up a few times. The chain employs TRBV19 and TRBJ2-7, with 7 bases that match TRBD1. The germline V gene has CDR1 LNHDA and CDR2 SQIVND (reference sequence). The CDR3 has 13 amino acids. V lost 9 bases to trimming and J lost 3 bases; unmatched junction nucleotides: 8. CDR3 sequence: CASQPGQSYEQYF. The CDR3 region has the DNA TGTGCCAGCCAACCGGGACAGAGCTACGAGCAGTACTTC.

J is TRBJ2-7 and V is TRBV30; the D is unclear. The CDR3 is 12 residues long. Germline V gene data show CDR1 as GTSNPN and CDR2 as SVGIG (reference sequence). The V end was cut by 0 bases, the J end by 3 bases, with 6 bases between. The CDR3 nucleotides are TGTGCCTGGAGTGTTCGGCACTACGAGCAGTACTTC. Amino acids: CAWSVRHYEQYF.

Points on this clonotype: This could be a read error, since a much larger clone is one nucleotide away. This rearrangement joins TRBV6-1 to TRBJ1-2; no firm D call. The CDR3 is 15 amino acids. Deletions cut 11 bases from V and 0 bases from J, with 19 bases between. CDR1 MNHNS and CDR2 SASEGT come from the germline V gene. The CDR3 nucleotides are TGTGCCGGCACACCCGGGGTTGGGGCTAACTATGGCTACACCTTC. Residues: CAGTPGVGANYGYTF.

This chain uses TRBV12-3 or TRBV12-4 with TRBJ1-3, with D unclear. Trimming shortened V by 0 bases and J by 1 base, and 4 bases separated the two germline ends. The CDR3 sequence is 14 residues long. The CDR3: CASSLARSGNTIYF. The CDR3 nucleotides are TGTGCCAGCAGTTTAGCGAGGTCTGGAAACACCATATATTTT.

This clonotype was counted at least ten times. The J gene is TRBJ1-2, the V gene TRBV6-5; the D is unclear. Trimming took 0 bases from V and 2 from J, leaving 4 bases between them. Germline V gene sequence: CDR1 MNHEY, CDR2 SVGAGI. CDR3 length: 13 amino acids. CDR3 protein: CASSYSRNYGYTF. In DNA, the CDR3 is TGTGCCAGCAGTTACTCACGGAACTATGGCTACACCTTC.